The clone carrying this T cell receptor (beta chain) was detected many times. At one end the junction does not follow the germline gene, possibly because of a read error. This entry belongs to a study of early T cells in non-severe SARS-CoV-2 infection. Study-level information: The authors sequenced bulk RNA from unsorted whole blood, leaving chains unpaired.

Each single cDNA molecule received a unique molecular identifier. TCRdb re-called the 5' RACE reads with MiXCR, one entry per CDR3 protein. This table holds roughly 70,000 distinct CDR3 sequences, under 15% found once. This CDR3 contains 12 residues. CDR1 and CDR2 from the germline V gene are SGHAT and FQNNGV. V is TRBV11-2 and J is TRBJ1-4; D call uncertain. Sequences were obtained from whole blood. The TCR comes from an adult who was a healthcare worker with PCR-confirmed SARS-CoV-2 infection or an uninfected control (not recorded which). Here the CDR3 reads CASSWRTEKLFF. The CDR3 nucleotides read TGTGCCAGCAGCTGGAGGACGGAAAAGCTGTTTTTT.